This T cell receptor beta chain was recorded in a study of blood T cells in healthy people across ages. General study results and limits: Per-million-T-cell TCR beta diversity fell roughly linearly with age.

This clonotype has a count of ten or more. Its cognate antigen is unknown. An end of the junction differs from the germline gene, which may be a read error. Then a second PCR, running roughly 6 to 12 cycles, was carried out with a sample-barcoded 5' primer and a J-beta primer mix. From the 5' RACE reads, TCRdb called clonotypes with MiXCR, one entry per CDR3 protein. The profile covers under 750,000 distinct CDR3 sequences, with roughly 48% appearing a single time and roughly 25% taken by the ten largest. The CDR3 is 16 residues long. Germline values: CDR1 MNHNS, CDR2 SASEGT. This receptor was obtained from an elderly man in good health. Material for sequencing was blood. The chain couples TRBV6-1 to TRBJ2-3; 12 nucleotides align to TRBD2. The CDR3 DNA sequence: TGTGCCAGCAGCGAAGCTAGCGGGAGGGCAATAGATACGCAGTATTTT. Its translation: CASSEASGRAIDTQYF.